The following is a T cell receptor (beta chain) sequence with its context. Its cognate antigen is unknown. The data stem from a study of T cell responses to AZD1222 COVID-19 vaccine. The protocol was immunoSEQ multiplex PCR, while the TCRdb copy is restricted to in-frame clones and leaves out a portion. The sample gives tens of thousands of clones, roughly 80% of which show up once; 20% to 30% is in the top ten. The study's findings and limits: Spike was spanned by vaccine-associated CD4 TCRs, with dominance at 160-218 and 743-854. Close to half of all spike-specific TCRs reportedly target regions of the variants that are unmutated. Seropositivity was recorded at baseline in only a handful of AZD1222 recipients.

Trimming took 6 bases from V and 7 from J, leaving 9 bases between them. This CDR3 spans 11 amino acids. In germline, CDR1 is MNHEY, CDR2 SVGAGI. Sequencing was performed on peripheral blood, taken 28 days after the second AZD1222 dose. This clonotype was sampled from an adult who received the AZD1222 COVID-19 vaccine. J is TRBJ1-1 and V is TRBV6-5; tentative D call: TRBD1 (5 bases). The CDR3 nucleotides are TGTGCCAGCAGCGGGACTTTTGAAGCTTTCTTT. It yields the protein CASSGTFEAFF.